The clone carrying this TCR beta chain occurred a few times. The antigen is not known. CDR3 size: 14 residues. Trimming pared 4 bases from V and 2 bases from J, leaving 12 bases between. Germline V gene sequence: CDR1 SQVTM, CDR2 ANQGSEA. These data come from a study of a mutant IDH1 vaccine in newly diagnosed glioma. Study background: Across weeks 1, 3, 5, 7, 11, 15, 19 and 23, patients received a vaccination each time, eight in all. Averaging roughly 40 years of age, treated patients were around 60% male and approximately 38% female. Radiotherapy, temozolomide, or both had been given previously, and both were given to most.

Produced via immunoSEQ multiplex PCR; TCRdb's table is partial and in-frame only. The table records 50,000 to 75,000 clones, 80% of them present only once. The time point is: week 11, during vaccination. Doses of 300 ug of mutant IDH1 20-mer peptide were given with topical imiquimod. Donors had new IDH1-mutant astrocytomas of WHO grade 3 or 4 (ATRX-lost). This specimen consisted of PBMCs, obtained from a glioma patient whose treatment included an IDH1 peptide vaccine. The chain carries TRBV29-1 and TRBJ1-5, with D possibly matching TRBD1 (6 bases). The receptor was isolated from a man aged 45-65 years with glioma. CDR3 region: CSVAQGYGNQPQHF. The CDR3 coding sequence is TGCAGCGTTGCGCAGGGGTATGGCAATCAGCCCCAGCATTTT. The variable domain in full, completed from reference TRBV29-1 and TRBJ1-5, reads SAVISQKPSRDICQRGTSLTIQCQVDSQVTMMFWYRQQPGQSLTLIATANQGSEATYESGFVIDKFPISRPNLTFSTLTVSNMSPEDSSIYLCSVAQGYGNQPQHFGDGTRLSIL.